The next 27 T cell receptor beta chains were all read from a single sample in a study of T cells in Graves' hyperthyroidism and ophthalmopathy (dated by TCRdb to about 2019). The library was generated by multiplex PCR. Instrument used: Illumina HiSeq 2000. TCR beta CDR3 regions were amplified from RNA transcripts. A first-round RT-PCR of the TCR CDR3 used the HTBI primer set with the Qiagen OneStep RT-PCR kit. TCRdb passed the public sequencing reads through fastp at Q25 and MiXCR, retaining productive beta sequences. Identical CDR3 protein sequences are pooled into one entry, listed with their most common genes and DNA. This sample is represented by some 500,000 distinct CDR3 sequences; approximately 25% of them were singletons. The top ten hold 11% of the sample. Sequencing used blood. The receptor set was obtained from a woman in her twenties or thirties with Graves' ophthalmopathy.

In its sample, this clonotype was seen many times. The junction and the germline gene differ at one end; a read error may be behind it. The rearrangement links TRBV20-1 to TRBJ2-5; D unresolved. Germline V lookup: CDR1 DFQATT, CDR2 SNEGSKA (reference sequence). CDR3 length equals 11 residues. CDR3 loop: CSASRKQTRYF. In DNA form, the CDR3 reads TGCAGTGCTAGTAGGAAGCAGACCCGGTACTTC.

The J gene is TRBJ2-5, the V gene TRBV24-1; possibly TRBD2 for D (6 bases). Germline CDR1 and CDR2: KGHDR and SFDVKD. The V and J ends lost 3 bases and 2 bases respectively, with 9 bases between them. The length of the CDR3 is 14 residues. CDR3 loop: CATSDAGLQETQYF. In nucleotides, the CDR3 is TGTGCCACCAGTGATGCGGGACTGCAAGAGACCCAGTACTTC.

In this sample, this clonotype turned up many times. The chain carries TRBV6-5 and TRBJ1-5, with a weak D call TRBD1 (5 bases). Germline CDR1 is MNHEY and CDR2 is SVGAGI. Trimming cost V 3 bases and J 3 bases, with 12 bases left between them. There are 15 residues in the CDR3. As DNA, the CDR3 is TGTGCCAGCAGTTATGGGCCAGGGTTCAATCAGCCCCAGCATTTT. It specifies CASSYGPGFNQPQHF.

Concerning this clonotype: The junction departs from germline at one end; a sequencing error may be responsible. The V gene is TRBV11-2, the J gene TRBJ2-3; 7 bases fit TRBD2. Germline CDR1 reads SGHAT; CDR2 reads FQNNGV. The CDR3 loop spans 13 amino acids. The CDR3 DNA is TGTTCCAGCAGGCTAGCGGGCACAGATACGCAGTATTTT. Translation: CSSRLAGTDTQYF.

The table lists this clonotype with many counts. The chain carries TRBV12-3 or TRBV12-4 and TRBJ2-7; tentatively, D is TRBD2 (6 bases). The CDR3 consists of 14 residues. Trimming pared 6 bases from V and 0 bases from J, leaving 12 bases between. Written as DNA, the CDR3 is TGTGCCAGCAGGTCAACGGAGGGCTCCTACGAGCAGTACTTC. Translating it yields CASRSTEGSYEQYF.

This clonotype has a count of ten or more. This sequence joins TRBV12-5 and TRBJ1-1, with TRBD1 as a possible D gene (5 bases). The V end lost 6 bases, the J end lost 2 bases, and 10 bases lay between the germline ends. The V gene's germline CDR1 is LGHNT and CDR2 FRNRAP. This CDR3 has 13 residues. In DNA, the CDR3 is TGTGCTAGTGGCCCCGACAGAAACACTGAAGCTTTCTTT. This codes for CASGPDRNTEAFF.

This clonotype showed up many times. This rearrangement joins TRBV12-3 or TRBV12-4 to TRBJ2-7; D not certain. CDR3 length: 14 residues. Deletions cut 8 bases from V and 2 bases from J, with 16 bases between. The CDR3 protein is CASCPGSGAYEQYF. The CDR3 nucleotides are TGTGCCAGCTGCCCGGGTTCGGGTGCCTACGAGCAGTACTTC.

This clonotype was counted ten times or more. CDR3 protein: CASSEAGEQYF. CDR3 nucleotides: TGTGCCAGCAGTGAAGCTGGCGAGCAGTACTTC. The genes are TRBV6-1 and TRBJ2-7, with no clear D. Germline V gene data show CDR1 as MNHNS and CDR2 as SASEGT. The V and J ends lost 0 bases and 6 bases respectively, with 3 bases between them. The CDR3 has 11 residues.

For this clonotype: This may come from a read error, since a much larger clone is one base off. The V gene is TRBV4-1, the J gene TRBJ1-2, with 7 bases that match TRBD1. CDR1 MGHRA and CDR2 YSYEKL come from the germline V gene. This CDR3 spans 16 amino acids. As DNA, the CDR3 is TGCGCCAGCAGCCAACCAACCCGGGACAGCAACTATGGCTACAGCTTC. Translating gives CASSQPTRDSNYGYSF.

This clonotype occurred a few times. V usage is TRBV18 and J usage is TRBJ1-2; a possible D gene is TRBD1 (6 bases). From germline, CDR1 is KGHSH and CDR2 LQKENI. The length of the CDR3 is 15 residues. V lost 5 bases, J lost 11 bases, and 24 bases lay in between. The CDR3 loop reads CASSESRGRGMGYTF. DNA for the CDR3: TGTGCCAGCTCAGAGTCAAGAGGCAGGGGCATGGGGTACACCTTC.

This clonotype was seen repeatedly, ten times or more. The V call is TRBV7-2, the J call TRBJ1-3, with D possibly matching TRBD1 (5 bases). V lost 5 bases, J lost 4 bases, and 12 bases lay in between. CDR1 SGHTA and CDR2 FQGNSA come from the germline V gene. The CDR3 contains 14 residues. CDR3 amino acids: CASSRGGEGNTIYF. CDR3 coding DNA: TGTGCCAGCAGCCGAGGAGGGGAAGGAAACACCATATATTTT.

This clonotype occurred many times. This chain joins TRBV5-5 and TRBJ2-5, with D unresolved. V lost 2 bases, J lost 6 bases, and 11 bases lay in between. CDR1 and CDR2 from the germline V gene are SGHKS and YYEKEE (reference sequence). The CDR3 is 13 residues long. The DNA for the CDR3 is TGTGCCAGCAGCTTTTCGGGCGGTAAGACCCAGTACTTC. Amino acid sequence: CASSFSGGKTQYF.

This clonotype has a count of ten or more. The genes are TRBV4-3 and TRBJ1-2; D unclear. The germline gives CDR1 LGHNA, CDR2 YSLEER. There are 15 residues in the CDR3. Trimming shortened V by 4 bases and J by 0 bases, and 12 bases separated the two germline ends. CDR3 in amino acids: CASSPSGSTNYGYTF. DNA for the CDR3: TGCGCCAGCAGCCCTAGCGGCAGTACTAACTATGGCTACACCTTC.

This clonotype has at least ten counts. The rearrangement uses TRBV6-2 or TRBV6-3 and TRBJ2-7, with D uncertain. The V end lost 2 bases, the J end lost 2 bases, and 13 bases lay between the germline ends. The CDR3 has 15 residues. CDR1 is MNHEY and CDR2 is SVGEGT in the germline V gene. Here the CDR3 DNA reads TGTGCCAGCAGTTACGGAAACGGCGGAGCCTACGAGCAGTACTTC. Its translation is CASSYGNGGAYEQYF.

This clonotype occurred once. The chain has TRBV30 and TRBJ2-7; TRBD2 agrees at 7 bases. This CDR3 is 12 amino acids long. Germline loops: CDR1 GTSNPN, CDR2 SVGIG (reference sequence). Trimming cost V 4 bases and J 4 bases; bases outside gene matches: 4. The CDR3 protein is CAWTSGAYEQYF. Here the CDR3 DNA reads TGTGCCTGGACTAGCGGAGCGTACGAGCAGTACTTC.

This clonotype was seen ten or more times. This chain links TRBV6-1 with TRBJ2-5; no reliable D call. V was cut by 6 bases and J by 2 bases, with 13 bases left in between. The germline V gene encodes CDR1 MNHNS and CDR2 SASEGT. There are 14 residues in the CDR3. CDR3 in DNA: TGTGCCAGCAGACGCGGACCTTATCAAGAGACCCAGTACTTC. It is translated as CASRRGPYQETQYF.

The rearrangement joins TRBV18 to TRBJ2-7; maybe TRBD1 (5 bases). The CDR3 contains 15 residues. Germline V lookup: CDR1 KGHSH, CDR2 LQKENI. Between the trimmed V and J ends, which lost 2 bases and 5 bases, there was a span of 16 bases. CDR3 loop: CASSPGATVSDEQYF. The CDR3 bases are TGTGCCAGCTCACCAGGGGCGACAGTATCCGACGAGCAGTACTTC.

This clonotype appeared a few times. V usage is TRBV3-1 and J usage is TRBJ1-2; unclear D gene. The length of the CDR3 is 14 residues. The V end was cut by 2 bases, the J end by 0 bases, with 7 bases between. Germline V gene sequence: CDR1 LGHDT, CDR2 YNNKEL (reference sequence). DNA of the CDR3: TGTGCCAGCAGCCAAAGTCAGGCTAACTATGGCTACACCTTC. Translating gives CASSQSQANYGYTF.

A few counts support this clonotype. The CDR3 here is CASISSVSNYGYTF. The CDR3 nucleotides are TGTGCCAGCATCTCGTCCGTCTCTAACTATGGCTACACCTTC. The chain couples TRBV2 to TRBJ1-2; D gene unclear. V lost 7 bases, J lost 0 bases, and 12 bases lay in between. This CDR3 region has 14 residues. Germline-derived CDR1 and CDR2 are SNHLY and FYNNEI.

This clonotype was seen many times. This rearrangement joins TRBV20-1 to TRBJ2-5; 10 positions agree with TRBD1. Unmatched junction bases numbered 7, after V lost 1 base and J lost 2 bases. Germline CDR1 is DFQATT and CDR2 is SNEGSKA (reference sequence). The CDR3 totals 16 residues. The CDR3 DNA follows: TGCAGTGCTAGAGCTACCGGGACAGGGGTTCAAGAGACCCAGTACTTC. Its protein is CSARATGTGVQETQYF.

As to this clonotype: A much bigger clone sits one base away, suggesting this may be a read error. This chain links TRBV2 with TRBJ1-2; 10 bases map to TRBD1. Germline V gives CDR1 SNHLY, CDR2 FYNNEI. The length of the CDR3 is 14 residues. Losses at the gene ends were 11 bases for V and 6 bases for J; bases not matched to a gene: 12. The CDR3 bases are TGTGCCGGAAATTCGACAGGGGGCGCGGATGGCTACACCTTC. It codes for CAGNSTGGADGYTF.

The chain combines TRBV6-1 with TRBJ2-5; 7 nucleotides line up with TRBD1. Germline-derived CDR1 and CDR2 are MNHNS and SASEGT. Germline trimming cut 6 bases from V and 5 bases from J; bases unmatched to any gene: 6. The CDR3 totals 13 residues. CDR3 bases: TGTGCCAGCAGGGACAGGAGTTGGGAGACCCAGTACTTC. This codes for CASRDRSWETQYF.

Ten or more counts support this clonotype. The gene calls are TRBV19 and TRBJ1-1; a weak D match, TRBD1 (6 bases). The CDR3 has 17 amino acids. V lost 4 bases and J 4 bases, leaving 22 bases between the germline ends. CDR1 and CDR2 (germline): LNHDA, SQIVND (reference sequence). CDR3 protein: CASSNTGPSSLATEAFF. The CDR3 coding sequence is TGTGCCAGTAGTAACACAGGGCCCAGCTCTCTCGCCACTGAAGCTTTCTTT.

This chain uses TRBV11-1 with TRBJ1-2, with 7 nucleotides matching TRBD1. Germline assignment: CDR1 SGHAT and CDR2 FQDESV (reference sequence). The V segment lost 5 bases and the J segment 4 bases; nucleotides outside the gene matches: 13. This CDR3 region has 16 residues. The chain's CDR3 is CASSPRTGTGFYGYTF. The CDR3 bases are TGTGCCAGCAGCCCACGGACAGGCACAGGGTTCTATGGCTACACCTTC.

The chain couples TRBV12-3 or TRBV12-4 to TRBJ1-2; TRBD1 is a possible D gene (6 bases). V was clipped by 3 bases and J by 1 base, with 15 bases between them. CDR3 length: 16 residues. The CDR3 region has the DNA TGTGCCAGCAGTTTCCTTATTGACAGGCTTAACTATGGCTACACCTTC. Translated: CASSFLIDRLNYGYTF.

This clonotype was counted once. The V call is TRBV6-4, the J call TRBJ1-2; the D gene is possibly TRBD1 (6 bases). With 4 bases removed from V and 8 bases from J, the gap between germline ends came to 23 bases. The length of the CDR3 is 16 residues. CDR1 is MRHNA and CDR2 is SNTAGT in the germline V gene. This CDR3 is CASSALQGGITLGYTF. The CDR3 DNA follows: TGTGCCAGCAGTGCGCTACAGGGAGGGATAACACTCGGCTACACCTTC.

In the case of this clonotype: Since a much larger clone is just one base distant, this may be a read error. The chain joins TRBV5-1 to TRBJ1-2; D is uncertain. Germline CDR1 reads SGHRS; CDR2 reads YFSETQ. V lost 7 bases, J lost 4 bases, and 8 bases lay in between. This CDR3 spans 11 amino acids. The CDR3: CASRYTYGYTF. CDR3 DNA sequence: TGCGCCAGCCGGTACACCTATGGCTACACCTTC.